This TCR beta chain is from a study of blood T cell repertoires in COVID-19. TCRdb keeps only in-frame clones here, not all; method: immunoSEQ multiplex PCR. The sample consists of around 160,000 clones, roughly 88% of them appearing once. The CDR3 has 15 amino acids. The V end was cut by 4 bases, the J end by 0 bases, with 11 bases between. Germline CDR1 SGHRS, CDR2 YFSETQ. The sequence derives from an older woman with COVID-19, enrolled during active disease. Specimen: peripheral blood. The V call is TRBV5-1, the J call TRBJ1-5; D not certain. CDR3 amino acids: CASSPTGDSNQPQHF. DNA of the CDR3: TGCGCCAGCAGCCCCACCGGGGATAGCAATCAGCCCCAGCATTTT.